This T cell receptor beta chain came from a study of blood T cell repertoires in COVID-19. Study-level background: The study drew acute and convalescent COVID-19 samples from the United States, Italy and Spain. Sample material is recorded as cDNA or gDNA derived from T cells, B-cell-depleted T cells, or PBMCs.

The germline CDR1 and CDR2 sequences are SGHRS and YFSETQ. The V segment lost 6 bases and the J segment 7 bases; nucleotides outside the gene matches: 7. This CDR3 is 14 amino acids long. Clones were sequenced by immunoSEQ multiplex PCR, and TCRdb holds only the in-frame ones, with some missing. The table lists some 120,000 clones, approximately 85% of them singletons, with around 10% in the top ten. The chain carries TRBV5-1 and TRBJ2-1; TRBD2 matches at 10 bases. The specimen was peripheral blood. The TCR was taken from a human donor in a cohort sampled during active COVID-19. The DNA of the CDR3 is TGCGCCAGCACTGGGACTAGCGTGGGGAATGAGCAGTTCTTC. Protein product: CASTGTSVGNEQFF.